This TCR beta chain is from a study of blood T cells in healthy people across ages. This clonotype was counted between two and nine times. J was trimmed by 13 bases and V by 6 bases; bases with no gene match: 14. The CDR3 is 14 amino acids. A second about 7 to 12 cycle PCR used barcoded and J-beta primers. TCRdb independently ran MiXCR on the 5' RACE reads; one entry per CDR3 protein. This repertoire shows about 1,500,000 distinct CDR3 sequences, over 25% found once; its top ten account for roughly 8%. Sequencing was done on a sample of blood. The sequence derives from a woman aged 25 to 39 in good health. The V call is TRBV12-3 or TRBV12-4, the J call TRBJ2-4, with 8 bases identical to TRBD2. The CDR3, as DNA: TGTGCCAGCAGCTCCACTAGCGGAGGAGAAAAGCAGTACTTC. Translating it yields CASSSTSGGEKQYF.